Below are 30 T cell receptor beta chains sequenced from a single sample in a study of siplizumab effects on memory and regulatory T cells. The protocol was immunoSEQ multiplex PCR, while the TCRdb copy is restricted to in-frame clones and leaves out a portion. The table lists roughly 75,000 clones, 93% of them singletons. The specimen was CD8+ T cells sorted from blood. The receptors here all came from a human donor in good health.

The rearrangement joins TRBV4-1 to TRBJ2-5, with D unclear. V dropped 0 bases and J dropped 0 bases, with 8 bases sitting between them. The CDR3 sequence is 15 residues long. CDR1 is MGHRA and CDR2 is YSYEKL in the germline V gene. Here the CDR3 reads CASSQDPNYQETQYF. In DNA form, the CDR3 reads TGCGCCAGCAGCCAAGATCCCAACTACCAAGAGACCCAGTACTTC.

The V gene is TRBV27, the J gene TRBJ2-7; 9 nucleotides match TRBD2. The CDR3 runs to 14 residues. Trimming cost V 3 bases and J 6 bases; bases outside gene matches: 6. Germline V lookup: CDR1 MNHEY, CDR2 SMNVEV (reference sequence). The DNA for the CDR3 is TGTGCCAGCAGTTTTCAAGCGGGGGGTTCCGAGCAGTACTTC. Protein product: CASSFQAGGSEQYF.

The rearrangement links TRBV7-8 to TRBJ2-5, with D uncertain. The J call may be incorrect, as the DNA end agrees better with TRBJ2-7. CDR1 and CDR2 (germline): SGHVS, FQNEAQ. CDR3 length: 12 amino acids. In DNA form, the CDR3 reads TGTGCCAGCAGCGATGACGAGTACGAGCAGTACTTC. The encoded protein is CASSDDEYEQYF.

V is TRBV27 and J is TRBJ2-7; D may match TRBD1 or TRBD2 (7 bases each). Trimming took 3 bases from V and 0 from J, leaving 15 bases between them. Germline CDR1 is MNHEY and CDR2 is SMNVEV (reference sequence). The CDR3 is 16 amino acids. CDR3 DNA sequence: TGTGCCAGCAGTTTGGGGGGGACAGCCATCTCCTACGAGCAGTACTTC. Encoded protein: CASSLGGTAISYEQYF.

The V call is TRBV9, the J call TRBJ2-3; possible D gene TRBD2, 5 bases. This CDR3 has 14 residues. The germline CDR1 and CDR2 sequences are SGDLS and YYNGEE. Trimming took off 3 bases at V and 4 bases at J, with 12 bases between the two ends. CDR3 loop: CASSGASGADTQYF. The CDR3 DNA sequence: TGTGCCAGCAGCGGAGCCTCCGGGGCAGATACGCAGTATTTT.

Only a few counts were recorded for this clone. This chain uses TRBV4-1 with TRBJ1-5; D gene unclear. Trimming took 6 bases from V and 0 from J, leaving 6 bases between them. The germline CDR1 and CDR2 sequences are MGHRA and YSYEKL. This CDR3 contains 13 residues. The CDR3 is CASSRDSNQPQHF. The CDR3 nucleotides are TGCGCCAGCAGTCGGGATAGCAATCAGCCCCAGCATTTT.

The chain uses TRBV19 and TRBJ1-3, with unresolved D. In germline, CDR1 is LNHDA, CDR2 SQIVND (reference sequence). The CDR3 is made up of 11 amino acids. Trimming stripped 4 bases from V and 8 bases from J, with 6 bases between. Written as DNA, the CDR3 is TGTGCCAGTAGTACGGTGGACACCATATATTTT. It yields the protein CASSTVDTIYF.

V and J are TRBV4-2 and TRBJ1-4, with D unresolved. The V end was cut by 1 base, the J end by 11 bases, with 5 bases between. Germline CDR1 is LGHNA and CDR2 is YNFKEQ. This CDR3 is built from 11 residues. CDR3 region: CASSQGGKLFF. The CDR3 DNA follows: TGTGCCAGCAGCCAAGGGGGTAAACTGTTTTTT.

The chain carries TRBV4-1 and TRBJ2-2; 8 nucleotides align to TRBD1. Germline values: CDR1 MGHRA, CDR2 YSYEKL. Trimming cost V 1 base and J 2 bases; bases outside gene matches: 3. The CDR3 covers 16 residues. The CDR3 DNA reads as TGCGCCAGCAGCCAAGTTACAGGGGGAAACACCGGGGAGCTGTTTTTT. Amino acids: CASSQVTGGNTGELFF.

The rearrangement uses TRBV10-1 and TRBJ2-1; TRBD2 matches at 8 bases. The CDR3 has 16 amino acids. Germline CDR1 and CDR2: WNHNN and SYGVQD (reference sequence). Trimming cost V 3 bases and J 7 bases; bases outside gene matches: 11. The CDR3 sequence is CASSDGVAGGWNEQFF. CDR3 bases: TGCGCCAGCAGTGATGGAGTTGCGGGGGGCTGGAATGAGCAGTTCTTC.

A remark on this clone: Other DNA sequences in this specimen translate into the identical CDR3. This chain joins TRBV30 and TRBJ2-2; D ambiguous. V dropped 5 bases and J dropped 5 bases, with 6 bases sitting between them. The CDR3 contains 11 residues. CDR1 and CDR2 (germline): GTSNPN, SVGIG (reference sequence). The DNA for the CDR3 is TGTGCCTGGGAGGAGACCGGGGAGCTGTTTTTT. Protein: CAWEETGELFF.

The CDR3 DNA sequence: TGTGCCAGCAGTTCAACGTACAGCTTAGCTATGGACAATGAGCAGTTCTTC. Translated, it gives CASSSTYSLAMDNEQFF. The chain carries TRBV7-2 and TRBJ2-1, with unresolved D. Germline V gives CDR1 SGHTA, CDR2 FQGNSA. V was trimmed by 6 bases and J by 5 bases, leaving 23 bases between them. The CDR3 loop spans 17 amino acids.

The J gene is TRBJ2-7, the V gene TRBV2; 8 positions match TRBD1. The CDR3 totals 15 residues. The V segment lost 5 bases and the J segment 4 bases; nucleotides outside the gene matches: 10. From germline, CDR1 is SNHLY and CDR2 FYNNEI. The CDR3 reads CASSSTGGSRYEQYF. The CDR3 DNA sequence: TGTGCCAGCAGTTCAACAGGGGGTAGTAGGTACGAGCAGTACTTC.

The chain combines TRBV6-5 with TRBJ2-7; the D gene is possibly TRBD1 (5 bases). The CDR3 runs to 15 residues. Trimming stripped 2 bases from V and 6 bases from J, with 17 bases between. Germline assignment: CDR1 MNHEY and CDR2 SVGAGI. The CDR3 DNA follows: TGTGCCAGCAGTTACGGATACAGGCTGCCCACCGAGCAGTACTTC. Translated, it gives CASSYGYRLPTEQYF.

In nucleotides, the CDR3 is TGTGCCAGTATCCCGAGCCTGTATAGCAATCAGCCCCAGCATTTT. Protein: CASIPSLYSNQPQHF. The V call is TRBV19, the J call TRBJ1-5; D is unresolved. Trimming removed 7 bases from V and 0 bases from J, with 13 bases in between. The CDR3 is 15 amino acids. The germline V gene encodes CDR1 LNHDA and CDR2 SQIVND (reference sequence).

J is TRBJ1-2 and V is TRBV5-6, with a tentative D call TRBD1 (5 bases). CDR3 length: 15 residues. Trimming removed 6 bases from V and 4 bases from J, with 19 bases in between. The germline V gene has CDR1 SGHDT and CDR2 YYEEEE. The DNA for the CDR3 is TGTGCCAGCACCATCTCGGGGGGTGTCTCCTATGGCTACACCTTC. Its protein is CASTISGGVSYGYTF.

The rearrangement uses TRBV10-1 and TRBJ2-3; D may correspond to TRBD1 or TRBD2 (5 bases each). The CDR3 length is 18 residues. Trimming cost V 3 bases and J 3 bases, with 22 bases left between them. The V gene's germline CDR1 is WNHNN and CDR2 SYGVQD (reference sequence). CDR3 DNA: TGCGCCAGCAGTGATTCTAACGGGGCAGGGCGGCATACAGATACGCAGTATTTT. Its translation: CASSDSNGAGRHTDTQYF.

The chain is built from TRBV9 and TRBJ1-1; D is unclear. The CDR3 sequence is 15 residues long. CDR1 and CDR2 (germline): SGDLS, YYNGEE. Trimming stripped 0 bases from V and 0 bases from J, with 9 bases between. CDR3 amino acids: CASSVGGMVNTEAFF. The CDR3 nucleotides are TGTGCCAGCAGCGTAGGTGGAATGGTGAACACTGAAGCTTTCTTT.

This chain joins TRBV6-1 and TRBJ2-5, with D unclear. The CDR3 consists of 17 residues. The germline gives CDR1 MNHNS, CDR2 SASEGT. Trimming left V 1 base short and J 2 bases short, with 17 bases between. CDR3 residues: CASSEGVRSPNQETQYF. CDR3 nucleotides: TGTGCCAGCAGTGAAGGGGTCAGGTCGCCTAATCAAGAGACCCAGTACTTC.

The chain has TRBV4-3 and TRBJ2-2; 7 bases agree with TRBD1. Germline lookup yields CDR1 LGHNA and CDR2 YSLEER. V lost 4 bases to trimming and J lost 4 bases; unmatched junction nucleotides: 6. There are 15 residues in the CDR3. Here the CDR3 DNA reads TGCGCCAGCAGCCCGGGACAGCGATTCACCGGGGAGCTGTTTTTT. Amino acids: CASSPGQRFTGELFF.

This clone is a singleton in its sample. The chain links TRBV6-6 to TRBJ2-7, with a possible D match to TRBD1 (6 bases). Germline-derived CDR1 and CDR2 are MNHNY and SVGAGI (reference sequence). The CDR3 covers 13 residues. Trimming took off 0 bases at V and 5 bases at J, with 8 bases between the two ends. The CDR3 nucleotides read TGTGCCAGCAGTTACTCACAGGGCGACGAGCAGTACTTC. Its translation is CASSYSQGDEQYF.

V gene TRBV13 combines with J gene TRBJ2-7; D might be TRBD2 (6 bases). Germline V gene lookup returns CDR1 PRHDT and CDR2 FYEKMQ (reference sequence). The CDR3 consists of 15 residues. V gave up 4 bases and J gave up 8 bases, with 21 bases separating them. The DNA of the CDR3 is TGTGCCAGCAGCTCCAATTTAGATTCGGGCGGGAAGCAGTACTTC. Translating gives CASSSNLDSGGKQYF.

This clone was recorded only once. V and J are TRBV9 and TRBJ2-5; possible D gene TRBD2, 6 bases. The V end lost 1 base, the J end lost 5 bases, and 15 bases lay between the germline ends. The CDR3 contains 15 residues. CDR1 SGDLS and CDR2 YYNGEE come from the germline V gene. The CDR3: CASSVYGGLSETQYF. The CDR3 DNA follows: TGTGCCAGCAGCGTATATGGGGGACTCTCGGAGACCCAGTACTTC.

The gene calls are TRBV6-4 and TRBJ2-7; D might be TRBD2 (6 bases). The germline V gene has CDR1 MRHNA and CDR2 SNTAGT. V dropped 3 bases and J dropped 6 bases, with 18 bases sitting between them. This CDR3 is 15 amino acids long. DNA for the CDR3: TGTGCCAGCAGTGAACACCCGGAGGGCCTCGGCGAGCAGTACTTC. As protein: CASSEHPEGLGEQYF.

The chain employs TRBV7-2 and TRBJ2-5, with D possibly matching TRBD2 (5 bases). The germline V and J ends were trimmed by 6 bases and 2 bases, with 13 bases remaining between them. CDR1 is SGHTA and CDR2 is FQGNSA in the germline V gene. CDR3 length: 14 amino acids. In DNA form, the CDR3 reads TGTGCCAGCAGTACCGGCTCGGGGCAAGAGACCCAGTACTTC. Its protein product is CASSTGSGQETQYF.

The V call is TRBV9, the J call TRBJ2-5, with TRBD2 matching 9 bases. Germline-derived CDR1 and CDR2 are SGDLS and YYNGEE. The CDR3 length is 18 residues. J was trimmed by 5 bases and V by 3 bases; bases with no gene match: 17. CDR3 loop: CASSAVGAAGGPEETQYF. CDR3 coding DNA: TGTGCCAGCAGCGCCGTAGGGGCGGCGGGGGGGCCGGAGGAGACCCAGTACTTC.

This clone has just one count. The chain recombines TRBV19 with TRBJ2-7; D is ambiguous. Germline V CDR1 and CDR2: LNHDA, SQIVND (reference sequence). The CDR3 has 13 residues. V gave up 7 bases and J gave up 5 bases, with 15 bases separating them. In nucleotides, the CDR3 is TGTGCCAGTAATCCCTCGGGTCAGAACGAGCAGTACTTC. Encoded protein: CASNPSGQNEQYF.

At least ten counts were recorded for this clone. This rearrangement joins TRBV2 to TRBJ2-1; 13 nucleotides align to TRBD2. From germline, CDR1 is SNHLY and CDR2 FYNNEI. The V and J ends lost 5 bases and 0 bases, in that order; junction bases with no gene match: 13. This CDR3 region has 20 residues. DNA for the CDR3: TGTGCCAGCAGTCAACTAGCGGGGGGGGACCAAGCCAGCTCCTACAATGAGCAGTTCTTC. Protein product: CASSQLAGGDQASSYNEQFF.

The chain has TRBV4-1 and TRBJ2-1; 8 bases line up with TRBD1. The length of the CDR3 is 14 residues. The ends lost 4 bases at V and 8 bases at J; junction bases unmatched: 7. The germline gives CDR1 MGHRA, CDR2 YSYEKL. The CDR3 DNA sequence: TGCGCCAGCAGCCCATCGACAGGGGTTGATGAGCAGTTCTTC. Its translation is CASSPSTGVDEQFF.

The V call is TRBV5-4, the J call TRBJ2-5; D unresolved. The CDR3 consists of 13 residues. The germline CDR1 and CDR2 sequences are SGHNT and YYREEE (reference sequence). V was shortened by 1 base and J by 5 bases, with 9 bases between the two germline ends. The CDR3 region has the DNA TGTGCCAGCAGCTTGAAGGGTTGGGAGACCCAGTACTTC. This sequence encodes CASSLKGWETQYF.